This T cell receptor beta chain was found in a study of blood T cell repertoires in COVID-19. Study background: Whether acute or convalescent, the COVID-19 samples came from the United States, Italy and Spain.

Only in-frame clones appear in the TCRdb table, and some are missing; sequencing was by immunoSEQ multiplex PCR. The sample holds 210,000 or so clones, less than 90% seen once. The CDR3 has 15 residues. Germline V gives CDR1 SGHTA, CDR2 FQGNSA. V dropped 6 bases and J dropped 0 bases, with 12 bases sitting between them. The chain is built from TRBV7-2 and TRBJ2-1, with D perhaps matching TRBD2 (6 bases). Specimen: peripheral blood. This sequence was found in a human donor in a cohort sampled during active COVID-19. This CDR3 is CASSLDGSSYNEQFF. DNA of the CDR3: TGTGCCAGCAGTCTAGACGGGAGCTCCTACAATGAGCAGTTCTTC. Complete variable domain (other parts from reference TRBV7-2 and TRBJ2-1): GAGVSQSPSNKVTEKGKDVELRCDPISGHTALYWYRQSLGQGLEFLIYFQGNSAPDKSGLPSDRFSAERTGGSVSTLTIQRTQQEDSAVYLCASSLDGSSYNEQFFGPGTRLTVL.